What follows are 28 T cell receptor beta chains derived from one specimen sequenced in a study of blood T cell repertoires in COVID-19 (dated by TCRdb to 2018 to 2021). To prepare the library, the immunoSEQ multiplex PCR assay was applied. This is the immuneACCESS table as TCRdb keeps it, with only in-frame sequences that have V and J called. A part of the clones is gone; compared with another copy, unresolved V genes explain less than half, and the rest is unexplained. The sample profile shows 300,000 to 450,000 clones; 87% of them were found once. The ten largest make up approximately 1.2% of the sample. Input material: PBMCs or T cells enriched from blood (not recorded which). The receptors were gathered from a man aged 25-40 years who had recovered from COVID-19.

The J gene is TRBJ2-1, the V gene TRBV18; possibly TRBD1 for D (6 bases). Trimming pared 3 bases from V and 9 bases from J, leaving 21 bases between. The germline V gene encodes CDR1 KGHSH and CDR2 LQKENI. The CDR3 contains 16 residues. CDR3 sequence: CASSPPSMGRGFEQFF. Written as DNA, the CDR3 is TGTGCCAGCTCACCGCCATCAATGGGCAGGGGCTTTGAGCAGTTCTTC.

A remark on this clone: The sample has other DNA sequences that encode this CDR3 too. The CDR3 here is CASSISGYEQYF. CDR3 bases: TGTGCCAGTAGTATCTCAGGATACGAGCAGTACTTC. The chain has TRBV19 and TRBJ2-7, with no clear D. Deletions cut 3 bases from V and 4 bases from J, with 7 bases between. The CDR3 is made up of 12 amino acids. The germline gives CDR1 LNHDA, CDR2 SQIVND (reference sequence).

As DNA, the CDR3 is TGCGCCAGCAGCCGCCAGGAGACCCAGTACTTC. It specifies CASSRQETQYF. J is TRBJ2-5 and V is TRBV5-1; D is uncertain. The CDR3 has 11 amino acids. Trimming left V 4 bases short and J 5 bases short, with 6 bases between. Germline CDR1 reads SGHRS; CDR2 reads YFSETQ.

V is TRBV30 and J is TRBJ1-1, with D perhaps TRBD1 (5 bases). Germline V CDR1 and CDR2: GTSNPN, SVGIG (reference sequence). V lost 0 bases, J lost 7 bases, and 12 bases lay in between. The CDR3 consists of 13 residues. The CDR3 DNA sequence: TGTGCCTGGAGTGTATGGGCCGGGGGTGAAGCTTTCTTT. Translated: CAWSVWAGGEAFF.

Worth noting for this clone: This specimen includes other DNA sequences encoding the same CDR3. The CDR3 sequence: CASSLAGGSNEKLFF. In DNA, the CDR3 is TGTGCCAGCAGCTTGGCCGGGGGGAGTAATGAAAAACTGTTTTTT. This chain connects TRBV5-6 to TRBJ1-4, with a tentative D call TRBD1 (5 bases). V dropped 0 bases and J dropped 4 bases, with 10 bases sitting between them. Germline lookup yields CDR1 SGHDT and CDR2 YYEEEE. CDR3 length equals 15 residues.

This clone was seen a single time. The chain uses TRBV18 and TRBJ2-2; D unclear. The V and J ends lost 3 bases and 5 bases respectively, with 13 bases between them. The length of the CDR3 is 15 residues. From germline, CDR1 is KGHSH and CDR2 LQKENI. CDR3 in amino acids: CASSPPERLTGELFF. CDR3 coding DNA: TGTGCCAGCTCACCCCCGGAGAGACTGACCGGGGAGCTGTTTTTT. Full variable domain (missing parts from reference TRBV18 and TRBJ2-2): NAGVMQNPRHLVRRRGQEARLRCSPMKGHSHVYWYRQLPEEGLKFMVYLQKENIIDESGMPKERFSAEFPKEGPSILRIQQVVRGDSAAYFCASSPPERLTGELFFGEGSRLTVL.

This clone was recorded a few times. The chain uses TRBV7-2 and TRBJ2-2, with D possibly being TRBD2 (6 bases). The V gene's germline CDR1 is SGHTA and CDR2 FQGNSA. Trimming pared 1 base from V and 9 bases from J, leaving 15 bases between. This CDR3 is 15 amino acids long. CDR3 sequence (DNA): TGTGCCAGCAGCTTAGATGGCGGGGTAATGAGGGAGCTGTTTTTT. Residues: CASSLDGGVMRELFF. The full variable domain, with the rest looked up from reference TRBV7-2 and TRBJ2-2, is GAGVSQSPSNKVTEKGKDVELRCDPISGHTALYWYRQSLGQGLEFLIYFQGNSAPDKSGLPSDRFSAERTGGSVSTLTIQRTQQEDSAVYLCASSLDGGVMRELFFGEGSRLTVL.

V gene TRBV10-3 combines with J gene TRBJ1-1, with a tentative D call TRBD1 (6 bases). This CDR3 is 13 amino acids long. The V gene lost 7 bases and the J gene lost 3 bases, with 12 bases spanning the gap. The germline CDR1 and CDR2 sequences are ENHRY and SYGVKD. Written as DNA, the CDR3 is TGTGCCATCACTAAGACAGGAGACACTGAAGCTTTCTTT. It encodes CAITKTGDTEAFF.

J is TRBJ2-5 and V is TRBV20-1; 8 bases match TRBD2. The CDR3 is 15 amino acids. Germline V gene data show CDR1 as DFQATT and CDR2 as SNEGSKA (reference sequence). V dropped 3 bases and J dropped 5; count of bases not matched to a gene: 11. The CDR3 DNA follows: TGCAGTGCTAGTCCGGGGGGGGGAACCAGGGAGACCCAGTACTTC. Its protein product is CSASPGGGTRETQYF.

This clone was observed a single time. V gene TRBV19 combines with J gene TRBJ1-2, with TRBD1 identical over 9 bases. This CDR3 comprises 14 residues. Losses at the gene ends were 8 bases for V and 0 bases for J; bases not matched to a gene: 4. Germline assignment: CDR1 LNHDA and CDR2 SQIVND (reference sequence). The CDR3 bases are TGTGCCAGTGCTCGGGACAGGGCTAACTATGGCTACACCTTC. This encodes CASARDRANYGYTF.

This clone was recorded a few times. This chain uses TRBV18 with TRBJ1-6; TRBD1 agrees at 9 bases. Per germline, CDR1 KGHSH and CDR2 LQKENI. The trim removed 3 bases at V and 10 bases at J, leaving 10 bases unmatched. This CDR3 has 16 residues. CDR3 residues: CASSPGGQGVNSPLHF. The CDR3 nucleotides are TGTGCCAGCTCACCTGGGGGACAGGGTGTGAACTCACCCCTCCACTTT.

The table lists this clone with a count of one. This rearrangement joins TRBV7-8 to TRBJ2-5; D may be TRBD1 (5 bases). Trimming took 6 bases from V and 1 from J, leaving 12 bases between them. There are 14 residues in the CDR3. From germline, CDR1 is SGHVS and CDR2 FQNEAQ. CDR3 protein: CASRQRGPQETQYF. In nucleotides, the CDR3 is TGTGCCAGCAGACAAAGGGGTCCCCAAGAGACCCAGTACTTC. The full variable domain, in which reference TRBV7-8 and TRBJ2-5 provide the parts outside the CDR3, is GAGVSQSPRYKVAKRGQDVALRCDPISGHVSLFWYQQALGQGPEFLTYFQNEAQLDKSGLPSDRFFAERPEGSVSTLKIQRTQQEDSAVYLCASRQRGPQETQYFGPGTRLLVL.

The chain uses TRBV2 and TRBJ1-4, with D hard to call. Trimming took 4 bases from V and 2 from J, leaving 8 bases between them. Germline CDR1 and CDR2: SNHLY and FYNNEI. This CDR3 is 14 amino acids long. The CDR3, as DNA: TGTGCCAGCAGTGGAAGCTCCACTAATGAAAAACTGTTTTTT. This gives the protein CASSGSSTNEKLFF.

The rearrangement joins TRBV7-2 to TRBJ1-3; 7 positions agree with TRBD1. The junction had 2 bases not matched to a gene; V was cut back by 4 bases and J by 2 bases. CDR1 and CDR2 from the germline V gene are SGHTA and FQGNSA. The CDR3 contains 14 residues. The CDR3 here is CASSSGTAGNTIYF. The CDR3 DNA reads TGTGCCAGCAGCTCGGGGACAGCTGGAAACACCATATATTTT.

The V call is TRBV6-2 or TRBV6-3, the J call TRBJ1-2; no clear D gene. The CDR3 is made up of 13 amino acids. V lost 2 bases, J lost 5 bases, and 9 bases lay in between. The germline V gene has CDR1 MNHEY and CDR2 SVGEGT. The CDR3 is CASSYATEYGYTF. Written as DNA, the CDR3 is TGTGCCAGCAGTTACGCTACAGAGTATGGCTACACCTTC.

The rearrangement uses TRBV7-2 and TRBJ1-3; TRBD1 matches at 8 bases. Per germline, CDR1 SGHTA and CDR2 FQGNSA. Trimming at V came to 5 bases and at J to 2 bases, leaving 8 bases not matched to a gene. The CDR3 is 16 residues long. The CDR3 loop is CASSKHQGAPGNTIYF. The DNA of the CDR3 is TGTGCCAGCAGCAAACACCAGGGGGCTCCTGGAAACACCATATATTTT.

This chain uses TRBV5-1 with TRBJ2-7, with D tentatively TRBD1 (6 bases). Germline CDR1 is SGHRS and CDR2 is YFSETQ. The CDR3 loop spans 14 amino acids. V was trimmed by 4 bases and J by 2 bases, leaving 13 bases between them. The DNA of the CDR3 is TGCGCCAGCAGCCCAGGACAGATCACCTACGAGCAGTACTTC. It is translated as CASSPGQITYEQYF. The full variable domain, with the rest looked up from reference TRBV5-1 and TRBJ2-7, is KAGVTQTPRYLIKTRGQQVTLSCSPISGHRSVSWYQQTPGQGLQFLFEYFSETQRNKGNFPGRFSGRQFSNSRSEMNVSTLELGDSALYLCASSPGQITYEQYFGPGTRLTVT.

The chain uses TRBV29-1 and TRBJ2-7; the D gene is possibly TRBD1 (6 bases). CDR3 length: 11 residues. The V end lost 6 bases, the J end lost 5 bases, and 11 bases lay between the germline ends. Germline CDR1 is SQVTM and CDR2 is ANQGSEA. CDR3 sequence (DNA): TGCAGCGTCACAGGGAGCCACGAGCAGTACTTC. It is translated as CSVTGSHEQYF.

This clone was counted between two and nine times. The rearrangement links TRBV6-2 or TRBV6-3 to TRBJ2-6; D possibly corresponds to TRBD1 (6 bases). CDR1 MNHEY and CDR2 SVGEGT come from the germline V gene. The CDR3 is 17 amino acids. Deletions cut 3 bases from V and 0 bases from J, with 12 bases between. In nucleotides, the CDR3 is TGTGCCAGCAGTTATGTACAGGGTAGCTCTGGGGCCAACGTCCTGACTTTC. It is translated as CASSYVQGSSGANVLTF.

The chain is built from TRBV3-1 (or the pseudogene TRBV3-2) and TRBJ1-5; the D is unclear. V lost 5 bases to trimming and J lost 4 bases, with 9 bases between them. Germline V gene data show CDR1 as LGHDT and CDR2 as YNNKEL (reference sequence). There are 13 residues in the CDR3. CDR3 DNA sequence: TGTGCCAGCAGCTACGCGGAGAATCAGCCCCAGCATTTT. Its translation: CASSYAENQPQHF.

This clone was counted once. The chain joins TRBV28 to TRBJ2-7, with a tentative D call TRBD1 (6 bases). Germline assignment: CDR1 MDHEN and CDR2 SYDVKM. The V end was cut by 3 bases, the J end by 3 bases, with 27 bases between. This CDR3 has 19 residues. The CDR3 loop reads CASSFPNTALDRPLYEQYF. CDR3 sequence (DNA): TGTGCCAGCAGTTTTCCCAATACAGCCCTGGACAGACCTCTCTACGAGCAGTACTTC.

A remark on this clone: This specimen includes other DNA sequences encoding the same CDR3. V and J are TRBV7-2 and TRBJ2-3; 10 nucleotides agree with TRBD2. The trim removed 4 bases at V and 2 bases at J, leaving 3 bases unmatched. CDR3 length equals 15 residues. Germline CDR1 is SGHTA and CDR2 is FQGNSA. In DNA, the CDR3 is TGTGCCAGCAGCTCACTAGCGGGGCTCACAGATACGCAGTATTTT. This sequence encodes CASSSLAGLTDTQYF.

The chain is built from TRBV19 and TRBJ1-2, with TRBD1 identical over 9 bases. This CDR3 is 14 amino acids long. Germline CDR1 reads LNHDA; CDR2 reads SQIVND (reference sequence). J gave up 8 bases and V 5 bases, and 9 bases lay outside the gene matches. The CDR3 DNA reads as TGTGCCAGTAGTGCCTGGGACAGGGAAAGGGGCTACACCTTC. It is translated as CASSAWDRERGYTF.

V gene TRBV11-2 combines with J gene TRBJ2-3; D uncertain. CDR3 length: 14 amino acids. Germline loops: CDR1 SGHAT, CDR2 FQNNGV. Trimming stripped 0 bases from V and 4 bases from J, with 8 bases between. CDR3: CASSLDRLSDTQYF. CDR3 sequence (DNA): TGTGCCAGCAGCTTAGATCGACTTTCAGATACGCAGTATTTT.

The chain couples TRBV19 to TRBJ2-5, with D possibly TRBD2 on 8 matching bases. Between the trimmed V and J ends, which lost 5 bases and 5 bases, there was a span of 21 bases. The CDR3 contains 16 residues. Germline CDR1 and CDR2: LNHDA and SQIVND (reference sequence). The CDR3 DNA is TGTGCCAGTAGTCCAGGGGGACTAGTATGGAGGGAGACCCAGTACTTC. Encoded protein: CASSPGGLVWRETQYF.

The chain employs TRBV9 and TRBJ2-5; D might be TRBD2 (7 bases). Germline V gene lookup returns CDR1 SGDLS and CDR2 YYNGEE. The V and J ends lost 0 bases and 7 bases respectively, with 19 bases between them. The CDR3 has 16 amino acids. CDR3 DNA: TGTGCCAGCAGCGTAGAATCGGGGGGCCTACAATCGACCCAGTACTTC. Its protein product is CASSVESGGLQSTQYF.

The V gene is TRBV18, the J gene TRBJ2-7, with D maybe TRBD1 (6 bases). V dropped 3 bases and J dropped 5 bases, with 17 bases sitting between them. CDR1 KGHSH and CDR2 LQKENI come from the germline V gene. The length of the CDR3 is 15 residues. Here the CDR3 DNA reads TGTGCCAGCTCACCTACAGGGTGGGCCAGCGACGAGCAGTACTTC. Amino acid sequence: CASSPTGWASDEQYF.

The chain couples TRBV23-1 to TRBJ1-3; TRBD1 might be the D (5 bases). TRBV23-1 is filed as an ORF, its function uncertain. V was cut by 3 bases and J by 7 bases, with 22 bases left in between. The length of the CDR3 is 17 residues. The CDR3 nucleotides are TGCGCCAGCAGTCAGCCCTTATTGACAGACTCAGGCAACACCATATATTTT. Amino acid sequence: CASSQPLLTDSGNTIYF.